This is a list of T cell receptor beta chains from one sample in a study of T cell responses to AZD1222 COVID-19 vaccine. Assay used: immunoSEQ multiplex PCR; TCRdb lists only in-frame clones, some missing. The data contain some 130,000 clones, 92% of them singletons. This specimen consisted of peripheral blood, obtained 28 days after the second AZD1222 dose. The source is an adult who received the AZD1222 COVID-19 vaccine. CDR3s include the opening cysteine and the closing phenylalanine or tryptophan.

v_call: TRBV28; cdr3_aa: CASSLPSGTGGEKLFF
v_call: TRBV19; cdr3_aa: CASSMGNYNYGYTF
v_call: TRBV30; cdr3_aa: CAWSVQSGGYTF
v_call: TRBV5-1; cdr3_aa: CASSPGQFLMNTEAFF
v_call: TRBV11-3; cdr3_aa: CASSARTGDYGYTF
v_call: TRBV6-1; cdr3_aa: CASSESPDRAEAFF
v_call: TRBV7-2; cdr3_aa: CASSLRSGETQYF
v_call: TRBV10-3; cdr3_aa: CAISESQAQWNQPQHF
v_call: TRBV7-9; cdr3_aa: CASSLEANTEAFF
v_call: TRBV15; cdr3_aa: CATSRVRGLAGEMEQYF
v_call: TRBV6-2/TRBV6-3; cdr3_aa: CASSQVLRTYNEQFF
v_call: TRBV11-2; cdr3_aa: CASSQTGLADNEQFF
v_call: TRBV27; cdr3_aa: CASRTRTVGSYNEQFF
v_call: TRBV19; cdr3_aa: CASSMGLATYEQYF
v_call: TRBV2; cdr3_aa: CASSAGGGITYEQYF
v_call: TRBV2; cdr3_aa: CATSDTGELFF
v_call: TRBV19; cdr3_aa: CATSWQTGNNEQFF
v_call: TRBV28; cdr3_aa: CASSLSPGPQETQYF
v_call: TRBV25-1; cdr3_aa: CASSVPGDGNTIYF
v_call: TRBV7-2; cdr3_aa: CASSFRGPDTNEKLFF
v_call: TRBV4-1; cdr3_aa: CASSQGTSGNVGTDTQYF
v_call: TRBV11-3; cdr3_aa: CASSLPQEETQYF
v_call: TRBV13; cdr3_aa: CASSLERDRANEQFF
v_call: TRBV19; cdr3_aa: CASSIGTNTEAFF
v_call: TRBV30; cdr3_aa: CASPTGNGYTF
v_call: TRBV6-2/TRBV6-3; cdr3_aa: CASSGTGRQPQHF
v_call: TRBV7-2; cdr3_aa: CASSSVLAGVADTQYF
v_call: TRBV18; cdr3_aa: CASQEEFGTYNEQFF
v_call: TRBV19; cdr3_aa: CASSIGLAVTDTQYF
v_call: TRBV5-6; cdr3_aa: CASSWGGGYTF
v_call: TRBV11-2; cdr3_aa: CASSYRNRGPEAFF
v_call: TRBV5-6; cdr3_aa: CASSAGLAGVNGELFF
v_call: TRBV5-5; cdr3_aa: CASSLVLWGTSGYEQYF
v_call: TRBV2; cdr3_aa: CARQGAFNTGELFF
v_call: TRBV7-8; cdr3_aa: CASSLATEAFF
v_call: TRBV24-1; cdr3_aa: CATGREGTDTQYF
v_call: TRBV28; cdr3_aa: CASSSPPSSTEAFF
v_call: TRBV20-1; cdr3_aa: CRASDAGEAFF
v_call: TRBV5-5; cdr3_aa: CASSGTGTGEPSRTLHF
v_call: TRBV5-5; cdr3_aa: CASSWTGHTLRNTEAFF
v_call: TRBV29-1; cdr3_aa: CSVQEGGYTGELFF
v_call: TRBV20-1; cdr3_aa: CSASGGFYNEQFF
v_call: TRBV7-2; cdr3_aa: CASTVDIYNEQFF
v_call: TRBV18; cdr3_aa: CASSPQGPPNEQYF
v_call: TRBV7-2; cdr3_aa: CASSLGGVLTGNTIYF
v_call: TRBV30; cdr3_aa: CAWSDRNTEAFF
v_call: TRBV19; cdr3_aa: CASRTRTGPEAFF
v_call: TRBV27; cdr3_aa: CASSLGTEAFF
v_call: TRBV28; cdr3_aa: CASPPAGENTEAFF
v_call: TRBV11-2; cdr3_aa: CASSLRQGGTEAFF
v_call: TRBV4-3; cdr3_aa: CASSLEGRGGTEAFF
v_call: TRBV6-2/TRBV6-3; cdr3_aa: CASSYEWVSEQFF